This TCR beta chain was observed in a study of a mutant IDH1 vaccine in newly diagnosed glioma. Study-wide background: Vaccination was launched 4-6 weeks after radiotherapy alone, or with temozolomide cycles.

The junction had 9 bases not matched to a gene; V was cut back by 5 bases and J by 0 bases. The CDR3 loop spans 15 amino acids. Germline V gene lookup returns CDR1 SQVTM and CDR2 ANQGSEA. The time point here: week 47, end of study. Vaccine doses each comprised 300 ug of mutant IDH1 20-mer peptide, with topical imiquimod. Method: immunoSEQ multiplex PCR; TCRdb's copy keeps in-frame clones and lacks some. This table has 60,000 to 65,000 clones, 83% appearing once. On this clone: No antigen is known for it.

Findings of the study overall: Pseudoprogression appeared unlinked to shifts in leading peripheral T cell clonotypes.

The sample was PBMCs, taken from a glioma patient whose treatment included an IDH1 peptide vaccine. V is TRBV29-1 and J is TRBJ2-7; TRBD1 aligns across 8 bases. The receptor comes from a man aged 25 to 40 with glioma. The CDR3 DNA is TGCAGCGTTAACTTTTTTGGACAGGGCTCCTACGAGCAGTACTTC. It is translated as CSVNFFGQGSYEQYF.